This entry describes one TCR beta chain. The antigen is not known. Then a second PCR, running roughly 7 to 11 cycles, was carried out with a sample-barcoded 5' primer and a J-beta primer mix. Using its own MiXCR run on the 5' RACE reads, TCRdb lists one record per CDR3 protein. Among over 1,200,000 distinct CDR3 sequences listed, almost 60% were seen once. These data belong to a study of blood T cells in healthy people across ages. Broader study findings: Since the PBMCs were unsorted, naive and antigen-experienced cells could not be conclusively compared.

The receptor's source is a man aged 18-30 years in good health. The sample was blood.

The CDR3 sequence is CASGKATRDGVTGYTF. The CDR3 bases are TGTGCCAGTGGCAAAGCAACTAGGGACGGAGTTACGGGCTACACCTTC. The chain has TRBV21-1 and TRBJ1-2; the table's D call, TRBD1, has no DNA check behind it. TRBV21-1 constitutes a pseudogene. This CDR3 comprises 16 residues.